The text below deals with one T cell receptor beta chain. These data are taken from a study of regulatory T cells in long-lasting Graves disease. The wider study: The antithyroid drugs taken by newly diagnosed Graves' patients had been used for under 3 months.

Arm-PCR of CDR3 regions and iRepertoire HTBI primers were used to build TCR beta libraries. In the original processing: From all samples, identification returned approximately 15 TRBJ and just over 60 TRBV segments. TCRdb used MiXCR to reprocess the multiplex PCR reads, holding one entry per CDR3 protein. Clone size and V and J calls follow TCRdb, not the original study. Of about 220,000 distinct CDR3 sequences listed, approximately 19% are singletons. Documented time point: newly diagnosed GD, antithyroid drugs for less than 3 months. PBMC-derived RNA was used for the TCR library. Graves' disease diagnoses followed American Thyroid Association guidelines. This CDR3 contains 12 residues. Germline V gene lookup returns CDR1 SGHDT and CDR2 YYEEEE. Trimming removed 4 bases from V and 9 bases from J; junction bases left unmatched: 5. This same sample was also taken into another study, of T cells in Graves' hyperthyroidism and ophthalmopathy. From that report: The primer set for the first-round RT-PCR of the TCR CDR3 was HTBI.

The source is a woman between 25 and 40 years old with Graves disease. The chain has TRBV5-6 and TRBJ1-2, with 8 positions matching TRBD1. Here the sequenced sample was peripheral blood mononuclear cells (PBMCs), taken at new diagnosis, from a patient treated with antithyroid drugs. The CDR3 here is CASSPRQGRYTF. The CDR3 DNA follows: TGTGCCAGCAGCCCGAGACAGGGGCGCTACACCTTC.